This entry is about one TCR beta chain. Its antigen is not known. The data originate from a study of OX40 agonist ivuxolimab in advanced cancers. General study points: The specificity for antigen of the expanded peripheral T cells was not determined. The study observed clonal expansion of CD4+ and CD8+ blood T cells by week 6 at 0.1 to 3.0 mg/kg.

Data came from immunoSEQ multiplex PCR; TCRdb stores just in-frame clones and leaves some out. The sample contains about 91,000 clones, roughly 86% of which appear only once. V lost 3 bases to trimming and J lost 4 bases, with 18 bases between them. Germline assignment: CDR1 SQVTM and CDR2 ANQGSEA. The CDR3 is 15 residues long. Sequencing was performed on CD4+ or CD8+ T cells sorted from blood, taken in a trial of the OX40 agonist ivuxolimab. The receptor was derived from an adult with an advanced solid tumor such as melanoma, head and neck, liver or kidney cancer. The chain couples TRBV29-1 to TRBJ1-1; tentatively, D is TRBD1 (5 bases). The CDR3 loop reads CSVDARRGLGTEAFF. The CDR3 region has the DNA TGCAGCGTTGATGCCCGCCGGGGCTTGGGCACTGAAGCTTTCTTT.